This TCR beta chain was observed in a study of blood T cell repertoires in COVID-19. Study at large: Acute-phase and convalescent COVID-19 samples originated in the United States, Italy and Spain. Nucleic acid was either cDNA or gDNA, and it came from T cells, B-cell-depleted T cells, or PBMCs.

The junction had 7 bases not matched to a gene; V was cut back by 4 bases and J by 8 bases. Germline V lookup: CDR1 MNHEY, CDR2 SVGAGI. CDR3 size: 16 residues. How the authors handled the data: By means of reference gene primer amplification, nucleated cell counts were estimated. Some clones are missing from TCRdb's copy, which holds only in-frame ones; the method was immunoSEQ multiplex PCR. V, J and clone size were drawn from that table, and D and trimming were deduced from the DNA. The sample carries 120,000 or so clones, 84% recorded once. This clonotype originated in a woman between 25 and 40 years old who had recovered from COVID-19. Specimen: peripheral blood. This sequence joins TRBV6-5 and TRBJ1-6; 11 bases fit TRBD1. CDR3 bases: TGTGCCAGCAGTTCGCCGGACAGGGGGCAATATTCACCCCTCCACTTT. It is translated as CASSSPDRGQYSPLHF.